This entry lists 25 T cell receptor beta chains sequenced from one sample in a study of T cells in Graves' hyperthyroidism and ophthalmopathy. RNA transcripts yielded amplified TCR beta CDR3 regions. The TCR CDR3 was amplified in a first-round RT-PCR using the HTBI primer set. A single record per CDR3 protein comes from TCRdb applying MiXCR to the multiplex PCR reads. This sample has 360,000 or so distinct CDR3 sequences, with approximately 14% found just once. Material for sequencing was blood. The source is an older woman with Graves' ophthalmopathy.

This clonotype was counted at least ten times. This chain uses TRBV12-3 or TRBV12-4 with TRBJ1-1; no clear D gene. The CDR3 covers 13 residues. V dropped 6 bases and J dropped 2 bases, with 10 bases sitting between them. This CDR3 is CASRRTLNTEAFF. CDR3 coding DNA: TGTGCCAGCAGACGGACTCTTAACACTGAAGCTTTCTTT.

The sample holds many counts of this clonotype. V usage is TRBV3-1 and J usage is TRBJ2-2; D perhaps matches TRBD1 (5 bases). Trimming pared 0 bases from V and 6 bases from J, leaving 8 bases between. The CDR3 extends over 14 amino acids. From germline, CDR1 is LGHDT and CDR2 YNNKEL (reference sequence). DNA for the CDR3: TGTGCCAGCAGCCAAGACTCAGGGCCCGGGGAGCTGTTTTTT. Encoded protein: CASSQDSGPGELFF. The full variable domain, in which reference TRBV3-1 and TRBJ2-2 provide the parts outside the CDR3, is DTAVSQTPKYLVTQMGNDKSIKCEQNLGHDTMYWYKQDSKKFLKIMFSYNNKELIINETVPNRFSPKSPDKAHLNLHINSLELGDSAVYFCASSQDSGPGELFFGEGSRLTVL.

This clonotype showed up many times. The J gene is TRBJ2-5, the V gene TRBV20-1, with D uncertain. Trimming took off 5 bases at V and 2 bases at J, with 9 bases between the two ends. Germline CDR1 DFQATT, CDR2 SNEGSKA (reference sequence). The CDR3 totals 12 residues. The CDR3 nucleotides read TGCAGTGCTTCTGTGGGACAAGAGACCCAGTACTTC. It yields the protein CSASVGQETQYF.

This clonotype was counted a few times. V usage is TRBV9 and J usage is TRBJ2-2, with 9 bases that match TRBD2. This CDR3 contains 17 residues. J gave up 2 bases and V 2 bases, and 7 bases lay outside the gene matches. Germline CDR1 and CDR2: SGDLS and YYNGEE. CDR3 in amino acids: CASSVSSGSGNTGELFF. CDR3 nucleotide sequence: TGTGCCAGCAGCGTTAGTAGCGGGAGTGGTAACACCGGGGAGCTGTTTTTT.

In regard to this clonotype: This sequence may be a read error, since a much larger clone differs from it by one base. The chain uses TRBV20-1 and TRBJ2-7; 7 positions agree with TRBD2. Germline V gene data show CDR1 as DFQATT and CDR2 as SNEGSKA (reference sequence). The CDR3 totals 13 residues. CDR3 sequence (DNA): TGCAGTGCAAGAGGGAGGGAGGGCTACGGGCAGTACTTC. Encoded protein: CSARGREGYGQYF.

The chain combines TRBV5-1 with TRBJ2-5; D remains ambiguous. The CDR3 consists of 17 residues. Germline V gene sequence: CDR1 SGHRS, CDR2 YFSETQ. V was clipped by 0 bases and J by 2 bases, with 17 bases between them. DNA for the CDR3: TGCGCCAGCAGCTTGGTAGGCGGCTCGTCATATCAAGAGACCCAGTACTTC. This encodes CASSLVGGSSYQETQYF. Combining the CDR3 with reference TRBV5-1 and TRBJ2-5 gives the whole variable domain KAGVTQTPRYLIKTRGQQVTLSCSPISGHRSVSWYQQTPGQGLQFLFEYFSETQRNKGNFPGRFSGRQFSNSRSEMNVSTLELGDSALYLCASSLVGGSSYQETQYFGPGTRLLVL.

This clonotype was recorded only once. The chain is built from TRBV7-9 and TRBJ1-1, with TRBD1 identical over 11 bases. CDR1 and CDR2 from the germline V gene are SEHNR and FQNEAQ (reference sequence). CDR3 size: 13 residues. The CDR3 sequence is CGGQGVEDTEAFF. Written as DNA, the CDR3 is TGTGGGGGACAGGGGGTTGAGGACACTGAAGCTTTCTTT.

This clonotype was detected ten times or more. This sequence joins TRBV7-2 and TRBJ2-1; 15 bases line up with TRBD2. This CDR3 is built from 19 residues. The germline CDR1 and CDR2 sequences are SGHTA and FQGNSA. After removal of 3 bases from V and 4 bases from J, the junction contained 10 bases not matched to a gene. DNA of the CDR3: TGTGCCAGCAGCTTCCCCTCTGGACTAGCGGGAGGGGAATACAATGAGCAGTTCTTC. Protein sequence: CASSFPSGLAGGEYNEQFF.

The gene calls are TRBV24-1 and TRBJ2-1; the D gene is possibly TRBD2 (6 bases). The CDR3 is 12 amino acids. CDR1 KGHDR and CDR2 SFDVKD come from the germline V gene. With 12 bases removed from V and 9 bases from J, the gap between germline ends came to 17 bases. This CDR3 reads CAPPGGEREQFF. The CDR3 bases are TGTGCCCCCCCCGGGGGAGAGCGTGAGCAGTTCTTC.

The chain joins TRBV6-2 or TRBV6-3 to TRBJ2-1; TRBD2 aligns across 7 bases. The CDR3 is 16 residues long. V lost 2 bases to trimming and J lost 8 bases; unmatched junction nucleotides: 12. Germline-derived CDR1 and CDR2 are MNHEY and SVGEGT. CDR3 nucleotides: TGTGCCAGCAGTTACGCAGCTAGCGGTCCCCGGTATGAGCAGTTCTTC. It encodes CASSYAASGPRYEQFF.

This clonotype has at least ten counts. This rearrangement joins TRBV20-1 to TRBJ1-5, with 10 bases aligning to TRBD1. This CDR3 comprises 15 residues. Germline V gene data show CDR1 as DFQATT and CDR2 as SNEGSKA (reference sequence). Losses at the gene ends were 2 bases for V and 3 bases for J; bases not matched to a gene: 4. The CDR3 bases are TGCAGTGCTAGACCCGACAGGGGGCCCAATCAGCCCCAGCATTTT. Its protein is CSARPDRGPNQPQHF.

This clonotype was seen repeatedly, ten times or more. V is TRBV28 and J is TRBJ2-7, with D uncertain. Germline V gene lookup returns CDR1 MDHEN and CDR2 SYDVKM. Trimming left V 2 bases short and J 7 bases short, with 15 bases between. This CDR3 contains 14 residues. This chain's CDR3 is CASSLGGPVGEQYF. Here the CDR3 DNA reads TGTGCCAGCAGTTTAGGTGGCCCCGTGGGGGAGCAGTACTTC. Drawing the rest from reference TRBV28 and TRBJ2-7, the complete variable domain is DVKVTQSSRYLVKRTGEKVFLECVQDMDHENMFWYRQDPGLGLRLIYFSYDVKMKEKGDIPEGYSVSREKKERFSLILESASTNQTSMYLCASSLGGPVGEQYFGPGTRLTVT.

This clonotype was observed many times. The chain recombines TRBV7-2 with TRBJ1-2, with D possibly matching TRBD1 (5 bases). Per germline, CDR1 SGHTA and CDR2 FQGNSA. This CDR3 region has 15 residues. V lost 5 bases to trimming and J lost 8 bases, with 21 bases between them. CDR3 sequence: CASSVAGGQKGGYTF. As DNA, the CDR3 is TGTGCCAGCAGCGTGGCCGGAGGGCAAAAGGGGGGCTACACCTTC.

The V call is TRBV5-8, the J call TRBJ1-3, with TRBD1 as a possible D gene (6 bases). The CDR3 extends over 15 amino acids. Between the trimmed V and J ends, which lost 3 bases and 2 bases, there was a span of 12 bases. CDR1 is SGHTS, CDR2 YDEGEE, per germline. CDR3 sequence: CASSSQGVTGNTIYF. Written as DNA, the CDR3 is TGTGCCAGCAGCTCACAGGGAGTTACTGGAAACACCATATATTTT.

The genes are TRBV5-8 and TRBJ2-1; no definite D call. The CDR3 totals 13 residues. Germline assignment: CDR1 SGHTS and CDR2 YDEGEE. The V and J ends lost 1 base and 9 bases respectively, with 11 bases between them. The DNA of the CDR3 is TGTGCCAGCAGCTTGTCGTTCTCCAGTGAGCAGTTCTTC. As protein: CASSLSFSSEQFF.

This clonotype was observed many times. For the CDR3, the DNA is TGTGCCAGCACCTTAAGGACATTTGTTTCCGAGCAGTACTTC. Its translation: CASTLRTFVSEQYF. The chain employs TRBV28 and TRBJ2-7, with a weak D call TRBD1 (5 bases). The CDR3 has 14 residues. V was cut by 7 bases and J by 6 bases, with 19 bases left in between. The V gene's germline CDR1 is MDHEN and CDR2 SYDVKM.

There are many counts of this clonotype. The chain uses TRBV2 and TRBJ2-7; the D is unclear. In germline, CDR1 is SNHLY, CDR2 FYNNEI. The CDR3 is 13 residues long. The V and J ends lost 1 base and 1 base respectively, with 5 bases between them. CDR3 amino acids: CASSEGESYEQYF. CDR3 nucleotides: TGTGCCAGCAGTGAAGGAGAGTCCTACGAGCAGTACTTC. The full variable domain, in which reference TRBV2 and TRBJ2-7 provide the parts outside the CDR3, is EPEVTQTPSHQVTQMGQEVILRCVPISNHLYFYWYRQILGQKVEFLVSFYNNEISEKSEIFDDQFSVERPDGSNFTLKIRSTKLEDSAMYFCASSEGESYEQYFGPGTRLTVT.

This clonotype was recorded a few times. J is TRBJ2-3 and V is TRBV18, with TRBD2 matching 12 bases. This CDR3 has 17 residues. Trimming took 0 bases from V and 0 from J; bases not matched to a gene: 1. Germline V gene lookup returns CDR1 KGHSH and CDR2 LQKENI. The CDR3 DNA follows: TGTGCCAGCTCACCACCGGGGACTAGCGGGAGCACAGATACGCAGTATTTT. This sequence encodes CASSPPGTSGSTDTQYF.

This clonotype was seen many times. The chain carries TRBV6-6 and TRBJ2-5; TRBD2 aligns across 14 bases. Germline CDR1 reads MNHNY; CDR2 reads SVGAGI (reference sequence). V was pared by 0 bases and J by 4 bases, with 4 bases of the junction left unmatched. The CDR3 covers 17 residues. CDR3 sequence reads: CASSYSTGLAGAETQYF. CDR3 coding DNA: TGTGCCAGCAGTTACTCGACGGGACTAGCGGGAGCAGAGACCCAGTACTTC.

The table lists this clonotype with many counts. The chain couples TRBV7-2 to TRBJ1-5; D not resolved. Germline CDR1 SGHTA, CDR2 FQGNSA. V lost 5 bases to trimming and J lost 5 bases, with 22 bases between them. The CDR3 spans 17 residues. CDR3 protein: CASSPGGFQSGYQPQHF. CDR3 in DNA: TGTGCCAGCAGCCCCGGCGGATTTCAGAGCGGGTATCAGCCCCAGCATTTT. The full variable domain, with the rest looked up from reference TRBV7-2 and TRBJ1-5, is GAGVSQSPSNKVTEKGKDVELRCDPISGHTALYWYRQSLGQGLEFLIYFQGNSAPDKSGLPSDRFSAERTGGSVSTLTIQRTQQEDSAVYLCASSPGGFQSGYQPQHFGDGTRLSIL.

This clonotype has a count of ten or more. This rearrangement joins TRBV30 to TRBJ1-6, with 9 bases that match TRBD1. CDR3 size: 16 residues. Germline V gene lookup returns CDR1 GTSNPN and CDR2 SVGIG (reference sequence). Unmatched junction bases numbered 11, after V lost 0 bases and J lost 11 bases. The CDR3 DNA follows: TGTGCCTGGAGTGTCCGCCCCGGGACAGGGTCAACACCCCTCCACTTT. This encodes CAWSVRPGTGSTPLHF.

This clonotype came up a few times. This chain connects TRBV5-4 to TRBJ1-2; D is uncertain. The germline V gene has CDR1 SGHNT and CDR2 YYREEE (reference sequence). The CDR3 is made up of 15 amino acids. V lost 4 bases to trimming and J lost 2 bases, with 15 bases between them. CDR3 region: CASSPRVGTNYGYTF. The CDR3 coding sequence is TGTGCCAGCAGCCCCCGGGTAGGAACCAACTATGGCTACACCTTC. Looking up the rest from reference TRBV5-4 and TRBJ1-2 gives the full variable domain: ETGVTQSPTHLIKTRGQQVTLRCSSQSGHNTVSWYQQALGQGPQFIFQYYREEENGRGNFPPRFSGLQFPNYSSELNVNALELDDSALYLCASSPRVGTNYGYTFGSGTRLTVV.

The sample holds many counts of this clonotype. V gene TRBV6-6 combines with J gene TRBJ2-1; D gene uncertain. The CDR3 is 16 amino acids. Trimming removed 2 bases from V and 0 bases from J, with 11 bases in between. Germline V gives CDR1 MNHNY, CDR2 SVGAGI (reference sequence). DNA of the CDR3: TGTGCCAGCAGTTACGACAAGGGTAGCTCCTACAATGAGCAGTTCTTC. This encodes CASSYDKGSSYNEQFF.

The table lists this clonotype with many counts. The chain links TRBV28 to TRBJ2-1, with D tentatively TRBD2 (7 bases). The germline V gene encodes CDR1 MDHEN and CDR2 SYDVKM. Between the trimmed V and J ends, which lost 7 bases and 6 bases, there was a span of 13 bases. The CDR3 is 13 amino acids. The CDR3 spells CASTRGAPNEQFF. DNA of the CDR3: TGTGCCAGCACCCGGGGGGCGCCCAATGAGCAGTTCTTC.

V and J are TRBV9 and TRBJ2-7; D is unresolved. The length of the CDR3 is 13 residues. The germline V and J ends were trimmed by 3 bases and 7 bases, with 14 bases remaining between them. Per germline, CDR1 SGDLS and CDR2 YYNGEE. This chain's CDR3 is CASSGTFIGEQYF. DNA for the CDR3: TGTGCCAGCAGCGGGACCTTCATCGGGGAGCAGTACTTC.